This T cell receptor beta chain was obtained from a study of control samples from healthy donors and cancer patients. The method was immunoSEQ multiplex PCR; TCRdb's version includes in-frame clones alone and lacks a portion of them. Counted here are about 120,000 clones, around 89% occurring once; the ten biggest clones make up approximately 2.2%. This CDR3 has 14 residues. Trimming cost V 6 bases and J 0 bases, with 10 bases left between them. Germline CDR1 reads SGHRS; CDR2 reads YFSETQ. This clone was seen more than once but under ten times. The V and J genes are TRBV5-1 and TRBJ1-3, with D possibly matching TRBD1 (6 bases). The clonotype was recovered from a woman aged 70-85 years in good health. Sample: blood. CDR3 DNA sequence: TGCGCCAGCACCGACAGGAGCTCTGGAAACACCATATATTTT. Residues: CASTDRSSGNTIYF. The full variable domain, with the rest looked up from reference TRBV5-1 and TRBJ1-3, is KAGVTQTPRYLIKTRGQQVTLSCSPISGHRSVSWYQQTPGQGLQFLFEYFSETQRNKGNFPGRFSGRQFSNSRSEMNVSTLELGDSALYLCASTDRSSGNTIYFGEGSWLTVV.